A selection of T cell receptor beta chains follows, all from one sample in a study of cytomegalovirus exposure and HLA in healthy donors. Libraries were prepared by immunoSEQ multiplex PCR; TCRdb keeps only in-frame clonotypes and omits some of them. The sample comprises approximately 44,000 clones, about nine tenths of which are singletons, and roughly 8% rests with the top ten. Sequencing was carried out using PBMCs. These receptors all come from a woman aged 40 to 50 in good health and CMV-seropositive. CDR3s include the opening cysteine and the closing phenylalanine or tryptophan. A D gene is named only where the DNA matches it firmly. The size of a clone is reported for some rows only, either as once, few or many, or as a class for expanded clones.

d_call j_call v_call clone_size cdr3_nt cdr3_aa
- TRBJ1-5 TRBV19 - TGTGCCAGTAGTGCCCCTCTGAGACAGCCCCAGCATTTT CASSAPLRQPQHF
- TRBJ1-2 TRBV30 - TGTGCCTGGGGGAGTTATGGCTACACCTTC CAWGSYGYTF
TRBD1 TRBJ1-2 TRBV5-4 - TGTGCCAGCAGCCCCGACAGGGGGCAAATTCGCTATGGCTACACCTTC CASSPDRGQIRYGYTF
- TRBJ1-1 TRBV7-3 - TGTGCCAGCAGCCCGGGACAAGTGAACACTGAAGCTTTCTTT CASSPGQVNTEAFF
- TRBJ2-3 TRBV27 - TGTGCCAGCAGTTTATATGACAGGAGTAGTGATACGCAGTATTTT CASSLYDRSSDTQYF
- TRBJ2-1 TRBV19 - TGTGCCACGCACCTCGGGGAGGCTTACAATGAGCAGTTCTTC CATHLGEAYNEQFF
TRBD2 TRBJ2-7 TRBV11-2 - TGTGCCAGCAGCTCACTAGCGGGAGGGAGCGAGCAGTACTTC CASSSLAGGSEQYF
- TRBJ1-4 TRBV7-6 - TGTGCCAGCAGCACCTCAGGGGCCAGCCTCCATGAAAAACTGTTTTTT CASSTSGASLHEKLFF
TRBD2 TRBJ2-1 TRBV28 - TGTGCCAGCAGTGCCGTGCTAGCGGGAGGGTACAATGAGCAGTTCTTC CASSAVLAGGYNEQFF
TRBD1 TRBJ1-2 TRBV5-6 - TGTGCCAGCAGCTCTGGACAGGGCCCCTATGGCTACACCTTC CASSSGQGPYGYTF
- TRBJ1-1 TRBV28 - TGTGCCAGCAGTTTACAGAACACTGAAGCTTTCTTT CASSLQNTEAFF
- TRBJ1-1 TRBV5-1 - TGCGCCAGCAGCTTGGATCGGGATAGGGTTGAAGCTTTCTTT CASSLDRDRVEAFF
- TRBJ2-7 TRBV5-7 - TGTGCCAGCAGCTTGGGGGCAGGGAACAACTACGAGCAGTACTTC CASSLGAGNNYEQYF
- TRBJ1-4 TRBV28 - TGTGCCAGCAGTTTAGTGCGAGGGTTACTGTTTTTT CASSLVRGLLFF
- TRBJ1-5 TRBV18 - TGTGCCAGCTCATCTGACAGGCCGGGTTTCGGCAATCAGCCCCAGCATTTT CASSSDRPGFGNQPQHF
- TRBJ2-7 TRBV6-5 - TGTGCCAGCAGTCAGGGGCGTTACGAGCAGTACTTC CASSQGRYEQYF
- TRBJ1-3 TRBV6-1 - TGTGCCAGCAAGACACTTAGGGGCTCTGGAAACACCATATATTTT CASKTLRGSGNTIYF
TRBD2 TRBJ2-1 TRBV4-2 - TGTGCCAGCAGCCAAGATGGGACTAGCAATGAGCAGTTCTTC CASSQDGTSNEQFF
TRBD2 TRBJ2-7 TRBV27 - TGTGCCAGCCGGGGCGGGAGAGGGATGGCCTACGAGCAGTACTTC CASRGGRGMAYEQYF
TRBD1 TRBJ1-2 TRBV19 - TGTGCCAGTAGTGCCCGGACAGGAGTCCCCTATGGCTACACCTTC CASSARTGVPYGYTF
TRBD1 TRBJ2-7 TRBV6-1 few TGTGCCAGCAAGGGGGGAGGGACAGGGGGCTACGAGCAGTACTTC CASKGGGTGGYEQYF
- TRBJ2-2 TRBV21-1 - TGTGCCAGCAGCGCCTCCGGGAAAGCGAACACCGGGGAGCTGTTTTTT CASSASGKANTGELFF
- TRBJ1-1 TRBV5-1 - TGCGCCAGCAGCTTGGGGTCGACAGAGAACACTGAAGCTTTCTTT CASSLGSTENTEAFF
- TRBJ1-2 TRBV5-4 - TGTGCCAGCAGCCAAGACCAGCGAGTCTATGGCTACACCTTC CASSQDQRVYGYTF